A selection of T cell receptor beta chains follows, all from one sample in a study of response to subunit inactivated influenza vaccine. One entry per CDR3 protein results from TCRdb running MiXCR on the RT-PCR reads. The sample carries hundreds of thousands of distinct CDR3 sequences, 13% to 15% recorded once. This specimen consisted of PBMCs from blood, obtained 14 days before vaccination. These receptors all come from a man in his fifties who received an inactivated influenza vaccine. The CDR3 runs from the conserved cysteine through the conserved F or W. A D gene is named only where the DNA matches it firmly. Clone size is stated in some rows and not others, as once, few, many or a class when expanded.

TRBD1,.,TRBV6-5,TRBJ2-7,CASSSTGTGEREQYF,TGTGCCAGCAGTTCCACCGGGACAGGGGAAAGGGAGCAGTACTTC
.,many,TRBV12-3/TRBV12-4,TRBJ1-5,CASSFGRNQPQHF,TGTGCCAGCAGTTTCGGGCGTAATCAGCCCCAGCATTTT
.,few,TRBV4-2,TRBJ2-7,CASSDEWGHYEQYF,TGTGCCAGCAGTGATGAGTGGGGGCACTACGAGCAGTACTTC
TRBD1,.,TRBV5-1,TRBJ2-2,CASSSTGTANTGELFF,TGCGCCAGCAGCTCCACCGGGACAGCGAACACCGGGGAGCTGTTTTTT
TRBD1,few,TRBV7-9,TRBJ1-6,CASGTGANSPLHF,TGTGCCAGCGGGACAGGGGCTAATTCACCCCTCCACTTT
.,.,TRBV5-1,TRBJ2-1,CASSIGGSYGGEQFF,TGCGCCAGCAGTATCGGGGGCTCCTATGGTGGTGAGCAGTTCTTC
TRBD1,.,TRBV5-1,TRBJ2-3,CASSYAGTGSTNTQYF,TGCGCCAGCAGCTACGCTGGGACAGGCAGCACAAATACGCAGTATTTT
.,few,TRBV29-1,TRBJ1-1,CSATRWGSEAFF,TGCAGCGCGACCCGGTGGGGGTCTGAAGCTTTCTTT
.,.,TRBV29-1,TRBJ2-1,CSVEAGSSYNEQFF,TGCAGCGTTGAAGCCGGGAGCTCCTACAATGAGCAGTTCTTC
.,few,TRBV6-1,TRBJ2-1,CASRNRAQLYNEQFF,TGTGCCAGCAGGAACAGGGCCCAGCTCTACAATGAGCAGTTCTTC
TRBD2,.,TRBV4-3,TRBJ2-5,CASSQEAGLVLETQYF,TGCGCCAGCAGCCAAGAGGCGGGACTAGTTTTAGAGACCCAGTACTTC
TRBD1,few,TRBV20-1,TRBJ2-4,CSAFWGQGGQGNIQYF,TGCAGTGCTTTTTGGGGACAAGGGGGACAGGGAAACATTCAGTACTTC
TRBD2,.,TRBV5-1,TRBJ2-1,CASSSRLAGGPYNEQFF,TGCGCCAGCAGCTCGAGACTAGCGGGGGGGCCGTACAATGAGCAGTTCTTC
.,many,TRBV3-1,TRBJ2-1,CASSQDGGNEQFF,TGCGCCAGCAGCCAAGATGGGGGGAATGAGCAGTTCTTC
.,.,TRBV7-8,TRBJ2-7,CASSLVLGTGSYEQYF,TGTGCCAGCAGCTTAGTTCTCGGCACAGGGTCCTACGAGCAGTACTTC
.,few,TRBV12-3/TRBV12-4,TRBJ2-5,CASSPSGTRAETQYF,TGTGCCAGCAGCCCCTCCGGGACCCGGGCGGAGACCCAGTACTTC
.,few,TRBV12-3/TRBV12-4,TRBJ1-2,CASRKSGLQGYTF,TGTGCCAGCAGGAAATCAGGGCTGCAAGGCTACACCTTC
.,many,TRBV29-1,TRBJ1-2,CSVNFYGYTF,TGCAGCGTCAACTTCTATGGCTACACCTTC
.,.,TRBV20-1,TRBJ2-5,CSARDDGEETQYF,TGCAGTGCTAGAGATGATGGGGAAGAGACCCAGTACTTC
.,few,TRBV4-3,TRBJ2-5,CASSQVGGLQETQYF,TGCGCCAGCTCCCAGGTTGGCGGGCTCCAAGAGACCCAGTACTTC
.,few,TRBV15,TRBJ2-2,CATRRGHTNTGELFF,TGTGCCACCAGGAGGGGACACACGAACACCGGGGAGCTGTTTTTT
TRBD1,many,TRBV5-1,TRBJ2-2,CASSLGDSINTGELFF,TGCGCCAGCAGCTTGGGGGACAGTATAAACACCGGGGAGCTGTTTTTT
.,many,TRBV28,TRBJ1-5,CASSPQSNQPQHF,TGTGCCAGCAGTCCGCAGAGCAATCAGCCCCAGCATTTT
.,few,TRBV12-3/TRBV12-4,TRBJ1-5,CASSTGRISNQPQHF,TGTGCCAGCAGCACGGGACGGATTAGCAATCAGCCCCAGCATTTT
.,many,TRBV5-1,TRBJ2-7,CASSLGGTYEQYF,TGTGCCAGCAGTTTAGGGGGAACCTACGAGCAGTACTTC
.,.,TRBV20-1,TRBJ1-5,CSASPGPMNQPQHF,TGCAGTGCTAGTCCCGGACCGATGAATCAGCCCCAGCATTTT
.,few,TRBV28,TRBJ2-1,CASSPDLTGTEQFF,TGTGCCAGCAGTCCCGACCTAACAGGGACCGAGCAGTTCTTC
TRBD1,few,TRBV6-5,TRBJ2-2,CASSSTGTVRPGELFF,TGTGCCAGCAGTTCAACCGGGACAGTCCGACCGGGGGAGCTGTTTTTT
.,few,TRBV7-9,TRBJ2-3,CASSPISDTQYF,TGTGCCAGCAGCCCTATTTCAGATACGCAGTATTTT
TRBD1,.,TRBV28,TRBJ1-6,CASSHGDRTNSPLHF,TGTGCCAGCAGCCACGGGGACAGAACAAATTCACCCCTCCACTTT
TRBD2,.,TRBV6-2/TRBV6-3,TRBJ2-3,CASSFLSGGIGDTQYF,TGTGCCAGCAGTTTCCTCAGCGGGGGGATTGGCGATACGCAGTATTTT
TRBD1,.,TRBV10-3,TRBJ2-7,CAISEDPGGYEQYF,TGTGCCATCAGTGAGGACCCAGGGGGCTACGAGCAGTACTTC
.,few,TRBV7-2,TRBJ2-2,CASSLQQGRTGELFF,TGTGCCAGCAGCTTACAGCAGGGGAGGACCGGGGAGCTGTTTTTT